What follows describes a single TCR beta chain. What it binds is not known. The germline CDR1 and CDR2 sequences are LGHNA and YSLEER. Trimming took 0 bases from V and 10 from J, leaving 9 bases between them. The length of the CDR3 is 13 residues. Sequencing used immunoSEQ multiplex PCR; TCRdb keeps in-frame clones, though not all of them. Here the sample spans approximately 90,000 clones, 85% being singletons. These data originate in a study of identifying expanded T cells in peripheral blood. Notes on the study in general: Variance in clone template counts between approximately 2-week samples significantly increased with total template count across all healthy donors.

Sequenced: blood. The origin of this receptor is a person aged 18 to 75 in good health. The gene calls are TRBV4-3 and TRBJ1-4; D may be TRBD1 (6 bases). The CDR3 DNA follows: TGCGCCAGCAGCCAAGATTGGGGGCGAAAACTGTTTTTT. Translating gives CASSQDWGRKLFF.